This T cell receptor beta chain was captured by sequencing in a study of blood T cell repertoires in COVID-19. V was clipped by 10 bases and J by 0 bases; unmatched bases: 5. CDR1 is MNHNY and CDR2 is SVGAGI in the germline V gene (reference sequence). The CDR3 contains 13 residues. TCRdb keeps only in-frame clones here, not all; method: immunoSEQ multiplex PCR. The data show roughly 67,000 clones, approximately 83% seen once. The chain couples TRBV6-6 to TRBJ1-2, with TRBD1 matching over 7 bases. The sequence was collected from an older woman with acute or convalescent COVID-19. Source material: peripheral blood. CDR3 DNA sequence: TGTGCCACTAGACAGGGAGCTAACTATGGCTACACCTTC. As protein: CATRQGANYGYTF.